Presented here are 30 T cell receptor beta chains from one specimen sequenced in a study of response to subunit inactivated influenza vaccine. TCRdb processed the RT-PCR reads anew with MiXCR; each CDR3 protein has one entry. The table records some 200,000 distinct CDR3 sequences, over 9.5% of them present only once. The data were also submitted as part of a second study, on T cells expressing NK-cell markers. That study adds: It was by 5'RACE template switching with UMIs that TCR beta cDNA was made.

Sample: CD8+ T cells sorted from PBMCs, taken about 13 days after vaccination. These receptor sequences come from a man between 45 and 60 years old who received an inactivated influenza vaccine.

As for this clonotype: Germline and junction disagree at one end, which may indicate a read error. The chain is built from TRBV28 and TRBJ2-5; TRBD1 matches at 7 bases. Germline CDR1 is MDHEN and CDR2 is SYDVKM. The CDR3 runs to 14 residues. The CDR3 DNA reads TGTACCAGCAGTTCCTCGACAGGGTCAGAGACCCAGTACTTC. Protein: CTSSSSTGSETQYF.

In DNA form, the CDR3 reads TGTGCCAGCTCACGGGACAGCCTCCTTGGTGAAAAACTGTTTTTT. It is translated as CASSRDSLLGEKLFF. The gene calls are TRBV18 and TRBJ1-4; 7 bases are a match to TRBD1. With V trimmed by 4 bases and J by 7 bases, 9 bases remained unmatched. The CDR3 extends over 15 amino acids. CDR1 and CDR2 from the germline V gene are KGHSH and LQKENI.

This clonotype appeared a few times. CDR3: CASSQSVTRGTGELFF. CDR3 nucleotide sequence: TGCGCCAGCAGCCAATCGGTGACCAGGGGAACCGGGGAGCTGTTTTTT. The genes are TRBV4-3 and TRBJ2-2; D is possibly TRBD1 (6 bases). V was shortened by 2 bases and J by 5 bases, with 15 bases between the two germline ends. Germline V gene data show CDR1 as LGHNA and CDR2 as YSLEER. This CDR3 region has 16 residues.

The chain employs TRBV24-1 and TRBJ2-2; 9 bases map to TRBD2. After removal of 3 bases from V and 5 bases from J, the junction contained 9 bases not matched to a gene. CDR3 size: 17 residues. Germline loops: CDR1 KGHDR, CDR2 SFDVKD. For the CDR3, the DNA is TGTGCCACCAGTGATGTGCGGGGGGGCGGAGAAACCGGGGAGCTGTTTTTT. Encoded protein: CATSDVRGGGETGELFF.

This clonotype is labeled medium-sized. The CDR3 loop is CASSPRTGSYEQYF. The CDR3 DNA reads as TGTGCCAGCAGCCCAAGGACAGGGTCCTACGAGCAGTACTTC. This chain uses TRBV7-9 with TRBJ2-7; 8 nucleotides align to TRBD1. CDR1 is SEHNR and CDR2 is FQNEAQ in the germline V gene (reference sequence). V gave up 5 bases and J gave up 1 base; unmatched junction bases: 4. The CDR3 is 14 residues long.

The gene calls are TRBV6-1 and TRBJ2-2; D ambiguous. CDR1 and CDR2 from the germline V gene are MNHNS and SASEGT. The V end lost 7 bases, the J end lost 6 bases, and 21 bases lay between the germline ends. The CDR3 sequence is 16 residues long. This CDR3 is CASTLVVVEGPGELFF. The CDR3, as DNA: TGTGCCAGCACCCTCGTCGTGGTCGAAGGTCCCGGGGAGCTGTTTTTT.

The rearrangement links TRBV6-2 or TRBV6-3 to TRBJ2-1, with 7 positions matching TRBD2. The germline gives CDR1 MNHEY, CDR2 SVGEGT. Trimming took 0 bases from V and 8 from J; bases not matched to a gene: 7. This CDR3 is 15 amino acids long. DNA for the CDR3: TGTGCCAGCAGTTACTCCCTCGCGGGAGTTTATGAGCAGTTCTTC. As protein: CASSYSLAGVYEQFF.

V is TRBV20-1 and J is TRBJ2-3; D is ambiguous. This CDR3 is 15 amino acids long. CDR1 is DFQATT, CDR2 SNEGSKA, per germline (reference sequence). The V gene lost 0 bases and the J gene lost 8 bases, with 18 bases spanning the gap. CDR3 DNA: TGCAGTGCTAGAGACGGCCGGCTGACTTACCCTACGCAGTATTTT. Its translation is CSARDGRLTYPTQYF.

This clonotype was found a few times. The gene calls are TRBV12-3 or TRBV12-4 and TRBJ2-1; D is uncertain. Trimming removed 6 bases at V and 8 bases at J, with 11 bases between. The CDR3 sequence is 12 residues long. CDR3 DNA: TGTGCCAGCAGCCTTGTTGTGCATGAGCAGTTCTTC. It codes for CASSLVVHEQFF.

This clonotype was recorded at least ten times. V is TRBV12-3 or TRBV12-4 and J is TRBJ2-1; the D gene is possibly TRBD2 (5 bases). V shed 6 bases and J shed 2 bases, with 8 bases lying between them. This CDR3 region has 13 residues. CDR3 bases: TGTGCCAGCAGATTCGGGGCCTACAATGAGCAGTTCTTC. Translating it yields CASRFGAYNEQFF.

V gene TRBV7-3 combines with J gene TRBJ2-1; D gene uncertain. The germline gives CDR1 SGHTA, CDR2 FQGTGA. This CDR3 spans 14 amino acids. V gave up 4 bases and J gave up 8 bases, with 15 bases separating them. CDR3 DNA sequence: TGTGCCAGCAGCTCCCTAGGGATTGGGGATGAGCAGTTCTTC. This sequence encodes CASSSLGIGDEQFF.

J is TRBJ2-7 and V is TRBV19; possible D gene TRBD1, 5 bases. Germline assignment: CDR1 LNHDA and CDR2 SQIVND (reference sequence). V lost 2 bases, J lost 6 bases, and 11 bases lay in between. The length of the CDR3 is 13 residues. CDR3 region: CASSILQGAEQYF. The CDR3 coding sequence is TGTGCCAGTAGTATACTCCAGGGCGCCGAGCAGTACTTC.

The table lists this clonotype with a few counts. The chain combines TRBV15 with TRBJ2-4, with D tentatively TRBD1 (5 bases). CDR3 size: 15 residues. The V end lost 0 bases, the J end lost 4 bases, and 10 bases lay between the germline ends. Germline values: CDR1 LNHNV, CDR2 YYDKDF (reference sequence). Here the CDR3 DNA reads TGTGCCACCAGCAGAGAGATCGCAGGGAAAAACATTCAGTACTTC. It specifies CATSREIAGKNIQYF.

This rearrangement joins TRBV7-9 to TRBJ2-2, with a possible D match to TRBD2 (6 bases). In germline, CDR1 is SEHNR, CDR2 FQNEAQ (reference sequence). Trimming stripped 9 bases from V and 2 bases from J, with 16 bases between. The CDR3 covers 15 residues. CDR3 in amino acids: CARTSPGLNTGELFF. The CDR3 bases are TGTGCCAGGACTTCCCCGGGACTTAACACCGGGGAGCTGTTTTTT.

This clonotype has only a few counts. The CDR3 bases are TGTGCCAGCAGTGACAGATACAATGAGCAGTTCTTC. The encoded protein is CASSDRYNEQFF. The gene calls are TRBV28 and TRBJ2-1; possibly TRBD1 for D (5 bases). The germline gives CDR1 MDHEN, CDR2 SYDVKM. Trimming cost V 5 bases and J 4 bases, with 6 bases left between them. This CDR3 region has 12 residues.

Only a few counts were recorded for this clonotype. The chain is built from TRBV15 and TRBJ2-5; D not certain. V was cut by 0 bases and J by 5 bases, with 4 bases left in between. CDR1 and CDR2 from the germline V gene are LNHNV and YYDKDF (reference sequence). The CDR3 runs to 12 residues. CDR3 DNA sequence: TGTGCCACCAGCAGAGATTGGGAGACCCAGTACTTC. Translated: CATSRDWETQYF.

This chain links TRBV7-9 with TRBJ2-1; tentatively, D is TRBD2 (6 bases). Trimming cost V 5 bases and J 10 bases, with 21 bases left between them. The CDR3 is 15 residues long. Germline V lookup: CDR1 SEHNR, CDR2 FQNEAQ (reference sequence). In DNA form, the CDR3 reads TGTGCCAGCAGCACTAGCCGGGAGCAGAGACTGGAGCAGTTCTTC. This translates into CASSTSREQRLEQFF. The full variable domain, its missing parts supplied by reference TRBV7-9 and TRBJ2-1, is DTGVSQNPRHKITKRGQNVTFRCDPISEHNRLYWYRQTLGQGPEFLTYFQNEAQLEKSRLLSDRFSAERPKGSFSTLEIQRTEQGDSAMYLCASSTSREQRLEQFFGPGTRLTVL.

The rearrangement joins TRBV6-2 or TRBV6-3 to TRBJ2-3; the match to TRBD2 covers 10 bases. Germline trimming cut 5 bases from V and 5 bases from J; bases unmatched to any gene: 7. In germline, CDR1 is MNHEY, CDR2 SVGEGT. The CDR3 contains 15 residues. DNA of the CDR3: TGTGCCAGCAGTGACCCGGGACTAGCGATAGATACGCAGTATTTT. Protein: CASSDPGLAIDTQYF.

The V and J genes are TRBV7-9 and TRBJ2-5, with 13 bases fitting TRBD2. V shed 8 bases and J 7 bases; nucleotides not matched to a gene: 10. The CDR3 covers 15 residues. Germline CDR1 and CDR2: SEHNR and FQNEAQ (reference sequence). CDR3 nucleotide sequence: TGTGCCAGCGGGGGACTAGCGGGGCCTTCAGCGACCCAGTACTTC. Translating gives CASGGLAGPSATQYF.

This clonotype was seen a few times. The rearrangement links TRBV7-9 to TRBJ2-1; no firm D call. Germline CDR1 SEHNR, CDR2 FQNEAQ (reference sequence). Between the trimmed V and J ends, which lost 4 bases and 8 bases, there was a span of 15 bases. The CDR3 is made up of 14 amino acids. The CDR3 sequence: CASSWVPFIDEQFF. The CDR3 bases are TGTGCCAGCAGCTGGGTCCCCTTTATCGATGAGCAGTTCTTC. Combining the CDR3 with reference TRBV7-9 and TRBJ2-1 gives the whole variable domain DTGVSQNPRHKITKRGQNVTFRCDPISEHNRLYWYRQTLGQGPEFLTYFQNEAQLEKSRLLSDRFSAERPKGSFSTLEIQRTEQGDSAMYLCASSWVPFIDEQFFGPGTRLTVL.

J is TRBJ1-4 and V is TRBV7-9, with D perhaps TRBD1 (5 bases). V was pared by 0 bases and J by 4 bases, with 15 bases between. The CDR3 runs to 17 residues. The germline CDR1 and CDR2 sequences are SEHNR and FQNEAQ (reference sequence). The CDR3 nucleotides read TGTGCCAGCAGCTTAGCGCTCGGCGGGGGGTTTAATGAAAAACTGTTTTTT. It specifies CASSLALGGGFNEKLFF.

This clonotype was counted ten times or more. V gene TRBV2 combines with J gene TRBJ1-5; 8 bases line up with TRBD1. The germline CDR1 and CDR2 sequences are SNHLY and FYNNEI. Trimming took 6 bases from V and 3 from J; bases not matched to a gene: 7. This CDR3 is 15 amino acids long. CDR3 DNA sequence: TGTGCCAGCAGACCTTTGACAGGGGCCAATCAGCCCCAGCATTTT. Amino acids: CASRPLTGANQPQHF.

The rearrangement links TRBV27 to TRBJ2-5, with D perhaps TRBD1 (5 bases). The CDR3 is 14 residues long. Trimming removed 5 bases at V and 2 bases at J, with 12 bases between. Germline CDR1 is MNHEY and CDR2 is SMNVEV (reference sequence). In DNA, the CDR3 is TGTGCCAGCAGTCCAGTCGACAGACAAGAGACCCAGTACTTC. It translates to CASSPVDRQETQYF.

This clonotype was counted between two and nine times. J is TRBJ1-6 and V is TRBV28; D gene unclear. Trimming took off 6 bases at V and 9 bases at J, with 15 bases between the two ends. The CDR3 loop spans 14 amino acids. Germline V gives CDR1 MDHEN, CDR2 SYDVKM. The CDR3 protein is CASRLVGSSSPLHF. The CDR3 DNA reads TGTGCCAGCAGACTGGTGGGCAGTTCTTCACCCCTCCACTTT.

The table lists this clonotype with a few counts. The chain uses TRBV6-2 or TRBV6-3 and TRBJ1-1; 7 positions agree with TRBD1. V lost 6 bases to trimming and J lost 1 base; unmatched junction nucleotides: 11. The CDR3 extends over 16 amino acids. Germline V CDR1 and CDR2: MNHEY, SVGEGT. The CDR3 region is CASRSGTVARNTEAFF. DNA for the CDR3: TGTGCCAGCAGGTCCGGGACAGTAGCACGGAACACTGAAGCTTTCTTT.

This clonotype was counted between two and nine times. DNA for the CDR3: TGTGCCAGCAGCGACGACAGGAACACTGAAGCTTTCTTT. Amino acids: CASSDDRNTEAFF. The V and J genes are TRBV6-2 or TRBV6-3 and TRBJ1-1; tentative D call: TRBD1 (5 bases). From germline, CDR1 is MNHEY and CDR2 SVGEGT. Trimming left V 6 bases short and J 1 base short, with 9 bases between. The CDR3 has 13 amino acids.

This clonotype was counted a few times. This chain uses TRBV14 with TRBJ2-7; 8 bases align to TRBD2. J was trimmed by 5 bases and V by 0 bases; bases with no gene match: 0. The CDR3 consists of 13 residues. The germline CDR1 and CDR2 sequences are SGHDN and FVKESK. The CDR3 protein is CASSQELADEQYF. The CDR3 DNA sequence: TGTGCCAGCAGCCAAGAACTAGCGGACGAGCAGTACTTC.

There are many counts of this clonotype. The CDR3 region has the DNA TGTGCCAGCAGCTTATGGCGGGAGGGCCGCTACAATGAGCAGTTCTTC. Translating it yields CASSLWREGRYNEQFF. The chain combines TRBV7-2 with TRBJ2-1, with 9 nucleotides matching TRBD2. Germline assignment: CDR1 SGHTA and CDR2 FQGNSA. V was clipped by 2 bases and J by 3 bases; unmatched bases: 5. CDR3 length: 16 amino acids. The whole variable domain, remainder taken from reference TRBV7-2 and TRBJ2-1, is GAGVSQSPSNKVTEKGKDVELRCDPISGHTALYWYRQSLGQGLEFLIYFQGNSAPDKSGLPSDRFSAERTGGSVSTLTIQRTQQEDSAVYLCASSLWREGRYNEQFFGPGTRLTVL.

CDR3 in amino acids: CASSLVGEGSYNSPLHF. CDR3 bases: TGCGCCAGCAGCTTGGTTGGGGAAGGCTCCTATAATTCACCCCTCCACTTT. This chain connects TRBV5-1 to TRBJ1-6; D remains ambiguous. CDR3 size: 17 residues. In germline, CDR1 is SGHRS, CDR2 YFSETQ. V was pared by 0 bases and J by 0 bases, with 10 bases between.

This clonotype occurred a few times. V usage is TRBV11-1 and J usage is TRBJ2-1, with 8 positions matching TRBD1. The CDR3 totals 17 residues. Germline assignment: CDR1 SGHAT and CDR2 FQDESV (reference sequence). Trimming at V came to 5 bases and at J to 1 base, leaving 10 bases not matched to a gene. The CDR3 region is CASSPSPGQGSYNEQFF. In DNA, the CDR3 is TGTGCCAGCAGCCCCTCCCCAGGACAGGGATCCTACAATGAGCAGTTCTTC.